A single sample gave rise to the 15 T cell receptor beta chains below, sequenced in a study of T cell repertoires in cytomegalovirus infection. One entry per CDR3 protein results from TCRdb running MiXCR on the reads. Of some 700,000 distinct CDR3 sequences in the sample, roughly 35% were seen once. Sequences were obtained from PBMCs. Every receptor here comes from a human donor in good health (CMV status not recorded). Some clones in this sample may be carry-over from other donors' samples.

V gene TRBV2 combines with J gene TRBJ1-2; 7 nucleotides line up with TRBD1. The CDR3 sequence is 17 residues long. Trimming removed 11 bases from V and 6 bases from J; junction bases left unmatched: 24. CDR1 and CDR2 from the germline V gene are SNHLY and FYNNEI. The CDR3 sequence: CAAPARTGDKHGNGYTF. DNA for the CDR3: TGTGCCGCACCAGCTAGGACAGGTGATAAACATGGGAATGGCTACACCTTC.

Note on this clonotype: The final CDR3 position lacks the conserved phenylalanine or tryptophan, pointing to a likely read error. The V gene is TRBV28, the J gene TRBJ2-1; D gene ambiguous. The CDR3 contains 13 residues. Between the trimmed V and J ends, which lost 2 bases and 8 bases, there was a span of 10 bases. Germline V lookup: CDR1 MDHEN, CDR2 SYDVKM. For the CDR3, the DNA is TGTGCCAGCAGTTTAATAACTGGGGATGAGCAGTTCTTA. Translated, it gives CASSLITGDEQFL.

The chain recombines TRBV10-2 with TRBJ2-1; 8 positions agree with TRBD2. There are 14 residues in the CDR3. Germline V gene data show CDR1 as WSHSY and CDR2 as SAAADI. V gave up 8 bases and J gave up 8 bases; unmatched junction bases: 11. CDR3 coding DNA: TGCGCCAGCTCCTCGCGGGGGGTTCGAGATGAGCAGTTCTTC. Protein product: CASSSRGVRDEQFF.

The gene calls are TRBV29-1 and TRBJ2-7; D is unresolved. CDR3 size: 17 residues. Germline V gene sequence: CDR1 SQVTM, CDR2 ANQGSEA. Trimming removed 4 bases from V and 0 bases from J, with 22 bases in between. The CDR3 loop is CSVVGVVGFPSSYEQYF. As DNA, the CDR3 is TGCAGCGTTGTTGGGGTCGTGGGTTTCCCGAGCTCCTACGAGCAGTACTTC.

This clonotype was recorded once. The chain links TRBV7-9 to TRBJ2-5; a weak D match, TRBD1 (6 bases). The DNA end lines up better with TRBJ2-1; the J call may be wrong. Germline CDR1 reads SEHNR; CDR2 reads FQNEAQ (reference sequence). This CDR3 comprises 11 residues. CDR3 loop: CASTEGETQFF. DNA of the CDR3: TGTGCCAGCACCGAGGGGGAGACCCAGTTCTTC.

A few counts support this clonotype. This sequence joins TRBV6-1 and TRBJ2-6; D uncertain. Germline assignment: CDR1 MNHNS and CDR2 SASEGT. Trimming removed 4 bases from V and 3 bases from J, with 7 bases in between. The CDR3 runs 14 residues. The CDR3 DNA is TGTGCCAGCAGTGGTGGCGATGGGGCCAACGTCCTGACTTTC. This encodes CASSGGDGANVLTF.

This clonotype turned up a few times. V usage is TRBV25-1 and J usage is TRBJ1-4; D may be TRBD1 (5 bases). Trimming took off 3 bases at V and 7 bases at J, with 12 bases between the two ends. This CDR3 region has 14 residues. The germline CDR1 and CDR2 sequences are MGHDK and SYGVNS. DNA for the CDR3: TGTGCCAGCAGTGACCCCGGGGGAAGTGAAAAACTGTTTTTT. Its translation is CASSDPGGSEKLFF.

The chain carries TRBV11-2 and TRBJ2-7; 7 bases match TRBD1. The V gene end was trimmed by 2 bases and the J gene end by 0 bases; junction bases not matched to a gene: 7. Germline CDR1 and CDR2: SGHAT and FQNNGV. This CDR3 is built from 16 residues. The CDR3 here is CASSLQTGMGSYEQYF. The CDR3 DNA follows: TGTGCCAGCAGCTTACAGACAGGGATGGGCTCCTACGAGCAGTACTTC.

The J gene is TRBJ2-1, the V gene TRBV10-2, with D maybe TRBD1 (5 bases). The CDR3 runs to 15 residues. Germline V CDR1 and CDR2: WSHSY, SAAADI. Trimming removed 3 bases from V and 1 base from J, with 10 bases in between. CDR3 DNA sequence: TGCGCCAGCAGTGAATTCACAGGATCCTACAATGAGCAGTTCTTC. This gives the protein CASSEFTGSYNEQFF.

The chain combines TRBV3-1 with TRBJ2-3; D is ambiguous. The CDR3 spans 13 residues. CDR1 LGHDT and CDR2 YNNKEL come from the germline V gene (reference sequence). V was pared by 8 bases and J by 6 bases, with 15 bases between. The CDR3 DNA reads TGTGCCAGCGGCTGGCCCGACATGGATACGCAGTATTTT. This translates into CASGWPDMDTQYF.

The chain employs TRBV4-1 and TRBJ1-4; D not certain. Between the trimmed V and J ends, which lost 1 base and 6 bases, there was a span of 27 bases. Germline values: CDR1 MGHRA, CDR2 YSYEKL. This CDR3 region has 20 residues. In DNA, the CDR3 is TGCGCCAGCAGCCAAGGGGTCGTGAGTGGCCGACCGGGTCAATATGAAAAACTGTTTTTT. Amino acids: CASSQGVVSGRPGQYEKLFF.

This chain links TRBV6-1 with TRBJ2-1; TRBD2 aligns across 9 bases. CDR1 and CDR2 (germline): MNHNS, SASEGT. Unmatched junction bases numbered 4, after V lost 2 bases and J lost 2 bases. The CDR3 is 16 residues long. The DNA of the CDR3 is TGTGCCAGCAGTGAACGAGGCGGGAGGGCCTACAATGAGCAGTTCTTC. It encodes CASSERGGRAYNEQFF.

This clonotype was counted at least ten times. The chain is built from TRBV28 and TRBJ1-5; tentative D call: TRBD1 (6 bases). This CDR3 spans 17 amino acids. V lost 5 bases to trimming and J lost 0 bases, with 17 bases between them. Germline assignment: CDR1 MDHEN and CDR2 SYDVKM. The CDR3 nucleotides are TGTGCCAGCAGTCCAGAATGGACAGACGATAGCAATCAGCCCCAGCATTTT. Translating gives CASSPEWTDDSNQPQHF.

This clonotype occurred a few times. The V call is TRBV27, the J call TRBJ1-4, with a weak D call TRBD1 (5 bases). Trimming stripped 5 bases from V and 0 bases from J, with 16 bases between. Germline V gives CDR1 MNHEY, CDR2 SMNVEV (reference sequence). This CDR3 contains 17 residues. The DNA of the CDR3 is TGTGCCAGCAGTCCACGAGGACACCAAGCAACTAATGAAAAACTGTTTTTT. Its protein is CASSPRGHQATNEKLFF.

The chain combines TRBV7-9 with TRBJ1-5, with 8 bases matching TRBD1. The junction had 3 bases not matched to a gene; V was cut back by 1 base and J by 4 bases. The V gene's germline CDR1 is SEHNR and CDR2 FQNEAQ (reference sequence). The length of the CDR3 is 15 residues. The CDR3 nucleotides read TGTGCCAGCAGCTTAGATGGGACAGGAAATCAGCCCCAGCATTTT. It is translated as CASSLDGTGNQPQHF. Supplemented by reference TRBV7-9 and TRBJ1-5, the full variable domain reads DTGVSQNPRHKITKRGQNVTFRCDPISEHNRLYWYRQTLGQGPEFLTYFQNEAQLEKSRLLSDRFSAERPKGSFSTLEIQRTEQGDSAMYLCASSLDGTGNQPQHFGDGTRLSIL.